This T cell receptor (beta chain) comes out of a study of T cell repertoires in cytomegalovirus infection. Study background: Matching HLA type, along with CMV infection, was indicated by public TCR beta signatures. General observations from the study: Adding up the frequency of public TCR beta families identified people who carried CMV plus the relevant HLA. HLA-C-restricted CMV clonotypes gave the most frequent clonotype in two of eight donors.

To note about this clonotype: Antigen: not known.

MiXCR, applied by TCRdb to the reads, yields one record per CDR3 protein. The table lists approximately 500,000 distinct CDR3 sequences, about 15% of them singletons. The material sequenced was CD8+ T cells from PBMCs. This TCR derives from a human donor in good health (CMV status not recorded). Some clones in this sample may be carry-over from other donors' samples.

The CDR3, as DNA: TGTGCCAGCAGCATATCCGGGACAGGGACCGAGCAGTACTTC. Translated: CASSISGTGTEQYF. V gene TRBV7-3 combines with J gene TRBJ2-7, with 9 bases that match TRBD1. V shed 5 bases, J shed 6 bases, and the junction held 8 bases outside the gene matches. Germline V gene data show CDR1 as SGHTA and CDR2 as FQGTGA. The CDR3 runs to 14 residues.